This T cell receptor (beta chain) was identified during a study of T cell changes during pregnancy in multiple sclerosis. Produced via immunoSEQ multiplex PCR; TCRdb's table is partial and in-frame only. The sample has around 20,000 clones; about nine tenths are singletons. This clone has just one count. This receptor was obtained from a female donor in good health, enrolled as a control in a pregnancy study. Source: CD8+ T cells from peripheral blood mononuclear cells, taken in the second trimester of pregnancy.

The CDR3: CASSAPPNRLAKNIQYF. The CDR3 DNA follows: TGTGCCAGCAGCGCTCCGCCCAACAGGTTAGCCAAAAACATTCAGTACTTC. The chain recombines TRBV7-9 with TRBJ2-4; TRBD1 is a possible D gene (5 bases). This CDR3 has 17 amino acids. The V gene lost 5 bases and the J gene lost 0 bases, with 17 bases spanning the gap. Germline CDR1 is SEHNR and CDR2 is FQNEAQ (reference sequence).